Sequencing of this T cell receptor beta chain was carried out in a study of post-analysis software for immune sequencing data. The overall study: The study covered relapsing-remitting, secondary progressive and progressive-relapsing courses of multiple sclerosis.

Built from TCR beta cDNA, the libraries had unique molecular identifiers in them. TCRdb independently ran MiXCR on the PCR reads; one entry per CDR3 protein. Of 650,000 to 850,000 distinct CDR3 sequences detected, 53% appear once; the ten largest clones hold roughly 4.4%. With regard to this clonotype: No antigen is known for it.

Findings and caveats of the study: Pronounced co-clustering by F measure was evident among identically batched samples. With TRBV5-6, TRBV5-1 and TRBV20-1 included, about 5 TRBV segments were more frequent in patients than in controls. Multiple sclerosis was associated with a significant reduction in normalized Chao1 diversity relative to controls.

V lost 3 bases and J lost 14; bases outside the gene matches: 11. The CDR3 length is 13 residues. Germline CDR1 MNHNS, CDR2 SASEGT. The TCR originated in a girl between 5 and 17 years old with multiple sclerosis. Sequencing input: blood. The V call is TRBV6-1, the J call TRBJ2-3; 7 bases agree with TRBD2. The CDR3 DNA sequence: TGTGCCAGCAGTGATCATGGTTCGGGGGGACCGTATTTT. It encodes CASSDHGSGGPYF.